What follows are 8 T cell receptor beta chains derived from one specimen sequenced in a study of blood T cell repertoires in COVID-19. The repertoire was sequenced with immunoSEQ multiplex PCR; TCRdb's copy has only in-frame clones and lacks some. Of a few hundred thousand clones in the sample, over 80% are singletons; the top ten hold roughly 1.3%. Source material: peripheral blood. These TCRs come from a woman aged 25 to 39 with COVID-19, enrolled during active disease.

This clone was found once. The chain has TRBV4-2 and TRBJ2-5; 10 nucleotides match TRBD2. Germline loops: CDR1 LGHNA, CDR2 YNFKEQ. This CDR3 has 15 residues. V gave up 0 bases and J gave up 4 bases; unmatched junction bases: 2. CDR3 loop: CASSQEAGGRETQYF. Written as DNA, the CDR3 is TGTGCCAGCAGCCAAGAAGCGGGGGGGCGAGAGACCCAGTACTTC.

This clone appeared a single time. This chain uses TRBV6-1 with TRBJ2-7; 10 positions agree with TRBD2. The CDR3 runs 16 residues. Germline CDR1 reads MNHNS; CDR2 reads SASEGT. V lost 3 bases, J lost 1 base, and 6 bases stayed unmatched. CDR3 coding DNA: TGTGCCAGCAGTGATTGGGGGACTAGCGCTTCCTACGAGCAGTACTTC. It specifies CASSDWGTSASYEQYF.

J is TRBJ2-3 and V is TRBV5-1; the D gene is possibly TRBD2 (6 bases). Germline CDR1 and CDR2: SGHRS and YFSETQ. The CDR3 has 15 residues. Trimming left V 4 bases short and J 1 base short, with 13 bases between. The CDR3 loop reads CASSPGTPRTDTQYF. CDR3 DNA sequence: TGCGCCAGCAGCCCAGGGACTCCACGCACAGATACGCAGTATTTT. The whole variable domain, remainder taken from reference TRBV5-1 and TRBJ2-3, is KAGVTQTPRYLIKTRGQQVTLSCSPISGHRSVSWYQQTPGQGLQFLFEYFSETQRNKGNFPGRFSGRQFSNSRSEMNVSTLELGDSALYLCASSPGTPRTDTQYFGPGTRLTVL.

This chain joins TRBV2 and TRBJ2-7; weak D call: TRBD2 (5 bases). V lost 4 bases to trimming and J lost 7 bases, with 11 bases between them. The CDR3 length is 12 residues. The germline CDR1 and CDR2 sequences are SNHLY and FYNNEI. CDR3 DNA: TGTGCCAGCAGTGCGGTGACGGGGGAGCAGTACTTC. This codes for CASSAVTGEQYF.

V gene TRBV25-1 combines with J gene TRBJ1-3; D is uncertain. V was clipped by 8 bases and J by 2 bases, with 10 bases between them. CDR1 and CDR2 from the germline V gene are MGHDK and SYGVNS. CDR3 length equals 13 residues. Written as DNA, the CDR3 is TGTGCCAGCGGCGAGGGAGCTGGAAACACCATATATTTT. This encodes CASGEGAGNTIYF.

The chain joins TRBV6-5 to TRBJ1-1; a possible D gene is TRBD1 (5 bases). The CDR3 is 14 residues long. Trimming pared 6 bases from V and 2 bases from J, leaving 13 bases between. Germline CDR1 reads MNHEY; CDR2 reads SVGAGI. CDR3 loop: CASSPGTLNTEAFF. The DNA of the CDR3 is TGTGCCAGCAGCCCCGGGACTCTTAACACTGAAGCTTTCTTT.

The sample holds a few counts of this clone. DNA of the CDR3: TGCAGCGTTGGGCTTGCGGGCAACATTCAGTACTTC. Its protein product is CSVGLAGNIQYF. The chain uses TRBV29-1 and TRBJ2-4; D might be TRBD2 (5 bases). V gave up 4 bases and J gave up 7 bases, with 11 bases separating them. Per germline, CDR1 SQVTM and CDR2 ANQGSEA. This CDR3 has 12 residues.

This clone appeared once. V is TRBV19 and J is TRBJ1-3; 10 bases line up with TRBD1. V lost 10 bases to trimming and J lost 0 bases; unmatched junction nucleotides: 12. The CDR3 is 17 amino acids. From germline, CDR1 is LNHDA and CDR2 SQIVND (reference sequence). The CDR3 spells CATSVGQGFFSGNTIYF. CDR3 DNA: TGTGCCACCTCGGTGGGACAGGGGTTTTTCTCTGGAAACACCATATATTTT.